Listed here is a single T cell receptor beta chain. Its antigen is still unknown. Repertoires were generated with immunoSEQ multiplex PCR, while TCRdb's copy carries only in-frame clones and drops some. The profile shows 9,000 to 13,000 clones, roughly 73% of them singletons. The data belong to a study of OX40 agonist ivuxolimab in advanced cancers. Whole-study results and caveats: Both blood CD4+ and CD8+ T cells showed clonal growth by week 6 at 0.1 to 3.0 mg/kg. The authors also found low normalized T-cell clonal expansion in some nonresponders.

Germline V gene lookup returns CDR1 SGHNT and CDR2 YYREEE (reference sequence). The CDR3 runs to 15 residues. V lost 4 bases and J lost 9, with 20 bases in between. This chain connects TRBV5-4 to TRBJ2-1, with D maybe TRBD1 (6 bases). This material consisted of CD4+ or CD8+ T cells sorted from blood, taken in a trial of the OX40 agonist ivuxolimab. The receptor was derived from an adult with an advanced solid tumor such as melanoma, head and neck, liver or kidney cancer. CDR3 region: CASSQEVLDSGEQFF. CDR3 bases: TGTGCCAGCAGCCAAGAGGTCTTGGACAGCGGTGAGCAGTTCTTC.